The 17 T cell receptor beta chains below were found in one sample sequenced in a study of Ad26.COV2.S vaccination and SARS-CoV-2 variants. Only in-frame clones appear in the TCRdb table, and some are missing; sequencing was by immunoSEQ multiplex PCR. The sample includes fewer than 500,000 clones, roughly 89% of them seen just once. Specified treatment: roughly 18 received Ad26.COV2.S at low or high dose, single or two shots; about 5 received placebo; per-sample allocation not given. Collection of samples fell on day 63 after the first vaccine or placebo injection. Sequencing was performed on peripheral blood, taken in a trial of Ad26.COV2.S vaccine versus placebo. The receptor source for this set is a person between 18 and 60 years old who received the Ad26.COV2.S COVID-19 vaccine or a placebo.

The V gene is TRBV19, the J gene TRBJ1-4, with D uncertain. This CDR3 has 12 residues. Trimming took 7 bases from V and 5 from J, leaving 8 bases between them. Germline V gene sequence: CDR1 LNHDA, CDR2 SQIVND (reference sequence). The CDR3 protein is CASMANNEKLFF. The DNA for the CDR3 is TGTGCCAGTATGGCCAACAATGAAAAACTGTTTTTT.

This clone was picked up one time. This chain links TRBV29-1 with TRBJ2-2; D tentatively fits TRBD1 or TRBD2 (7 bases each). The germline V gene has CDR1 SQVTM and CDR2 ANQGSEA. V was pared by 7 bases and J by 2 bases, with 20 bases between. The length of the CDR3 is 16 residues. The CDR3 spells CSAPPRGGINTGELFF. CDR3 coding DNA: TGCAGCGCCCCTCCCAGGGGGGGGATAAACACCGGGGAGCTGTTTTTT.

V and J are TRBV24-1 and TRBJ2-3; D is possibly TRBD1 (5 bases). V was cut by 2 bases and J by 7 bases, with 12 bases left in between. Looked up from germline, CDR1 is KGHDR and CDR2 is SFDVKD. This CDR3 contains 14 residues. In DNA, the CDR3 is TGTGCCACCAGTGATTCGATTTGGACACATACGCAGTATTTT. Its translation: CATSDSIWTHTQYF.

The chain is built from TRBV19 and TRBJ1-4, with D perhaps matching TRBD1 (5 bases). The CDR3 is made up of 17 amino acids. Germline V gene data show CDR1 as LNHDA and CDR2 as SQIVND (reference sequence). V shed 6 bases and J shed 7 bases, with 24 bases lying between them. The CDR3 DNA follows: TGTGCCAGTAGCCAAAGGTGGCCGGGGGTCCTGGGTGAAAAACTGTTTTTT. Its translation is CASSQRWPGVLGEKLFF.

CDR3 sequence: CATGSGDTQYF. DNA for the CDR3: TGTGCCACCGGTAGCGGGGATACGCAGTATTTT. The chain employs TRBV24-1 and TRBJ2-3, with TRBD2 identical over 7 bases. Per the germline V gene, CDR1 is KGHDR and CDR2 is SFDVKD. The V and J ends lost 9 bases and 6 bases, in that order; junction bases with no gene match: 2. The CDR3 sequence is 11 residues long.

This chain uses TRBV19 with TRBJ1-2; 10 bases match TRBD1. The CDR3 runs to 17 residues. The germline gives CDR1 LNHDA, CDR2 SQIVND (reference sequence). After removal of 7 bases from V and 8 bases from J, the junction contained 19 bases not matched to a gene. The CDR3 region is CASTRGFDRDRGLGYTF. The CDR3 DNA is TGTGCCAGTACTCGAGGGTTCGACCGGGACAGGGGCTTGGGCTACACCTTC. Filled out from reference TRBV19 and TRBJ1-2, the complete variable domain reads DGGITQSPKYLFRKEGQNVTLSCEQNLNHDAMYWYRQDPGQGLRLIYYSQIVNDFQKGDIAEGYSVSREKKESFPLTVTSAQKNPTAFYLCASTRGFDRDRGLGYTFGSGTRLTVV.

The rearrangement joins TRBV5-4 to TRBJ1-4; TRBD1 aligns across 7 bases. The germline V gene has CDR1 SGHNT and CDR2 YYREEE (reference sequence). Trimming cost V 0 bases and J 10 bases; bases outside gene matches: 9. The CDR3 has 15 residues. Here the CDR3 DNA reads TGTGCCAGCAGCTTGGGTTGGACAGGAAGTCCAAAACTGTTTTTT. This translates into CASSLGWTGSPKLFF. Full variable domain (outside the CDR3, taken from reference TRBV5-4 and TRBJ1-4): ETGVTQSPTHLIKTRGQQVTLRCSSQSGHNTVSWYQQALGQGPQFIFQYYREEENGRGNFPPRFSGLQFPNYSSELNVNALELDDSALYLCASSLGWTGSPKLFFGSGTQLSVL.

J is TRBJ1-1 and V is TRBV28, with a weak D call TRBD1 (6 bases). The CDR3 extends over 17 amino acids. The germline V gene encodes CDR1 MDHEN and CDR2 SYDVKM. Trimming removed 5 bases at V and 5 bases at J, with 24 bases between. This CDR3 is CASSLTPGDGRGTEAFF. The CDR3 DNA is TGTGCCAGCAGTCTGACGCCAGGGGATGGAAGGGGGACTGAAGCTTTCTTT.

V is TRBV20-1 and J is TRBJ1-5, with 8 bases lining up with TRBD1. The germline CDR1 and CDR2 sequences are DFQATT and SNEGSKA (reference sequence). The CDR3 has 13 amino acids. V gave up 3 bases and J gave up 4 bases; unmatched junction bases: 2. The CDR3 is CSASTGGNQPQHF. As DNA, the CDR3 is TGCAGTGCTAGTACAGGGGGAAATCAGCCCCAGCATTTT.

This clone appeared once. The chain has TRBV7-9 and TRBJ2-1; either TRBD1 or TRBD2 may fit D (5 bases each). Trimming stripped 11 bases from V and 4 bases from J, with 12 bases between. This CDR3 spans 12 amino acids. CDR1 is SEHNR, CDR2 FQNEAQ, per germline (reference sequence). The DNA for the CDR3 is TGTGCCGGGGGTTTGGGGTACAATGAGCAGTTCTTC. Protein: CAGGLGYNEQFF.

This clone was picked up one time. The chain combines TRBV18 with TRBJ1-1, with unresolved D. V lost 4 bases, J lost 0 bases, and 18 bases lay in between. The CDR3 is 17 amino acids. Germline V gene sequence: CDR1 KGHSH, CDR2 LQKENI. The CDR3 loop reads CASSRGVEFVVNTEAFF. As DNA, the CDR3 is TGTGCCAGCTCACGAGGAGTCGAGTTCGTGGTGAACACTGAAGCTTTCTTT.

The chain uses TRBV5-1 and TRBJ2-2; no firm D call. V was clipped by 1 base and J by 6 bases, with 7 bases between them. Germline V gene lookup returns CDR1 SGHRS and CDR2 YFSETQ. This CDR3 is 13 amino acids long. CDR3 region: CASSLIGPGELFF. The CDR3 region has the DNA TGCGCCAGCAGCTTGATTGGTCCCGGGGAGCTGTTTTTT.

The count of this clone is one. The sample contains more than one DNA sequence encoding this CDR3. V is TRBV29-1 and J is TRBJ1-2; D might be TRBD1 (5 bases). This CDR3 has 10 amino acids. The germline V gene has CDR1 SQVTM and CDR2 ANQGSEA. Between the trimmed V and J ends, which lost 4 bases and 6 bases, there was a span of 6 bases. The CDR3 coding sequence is TGCAGCGTTGGGGGGGATGGCTACACCTTC. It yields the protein CSVGGDGYTF.

The CDR3 region is CASSLANGGKLFF. CDR3 nucleotides: TGTGCCAGCAGCTTGGCCAACGGGGGAAAACTGTTTTTT. The V call is TRBV7-9, the J call TRBJ1-4; tentatively, D is TRBD1 (5 bases). The CDR3 spans 13 residues. V was clipped by 3 bases and J by 10 bases, with 12 bases between them. Germline-derived CDR1 and CDR2 are SEHNR and FQNEAQ (reference sequence).

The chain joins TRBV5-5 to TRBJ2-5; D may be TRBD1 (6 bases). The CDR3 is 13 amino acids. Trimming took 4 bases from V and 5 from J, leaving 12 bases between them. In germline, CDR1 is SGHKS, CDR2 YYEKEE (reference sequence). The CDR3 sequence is CASSTQGSETQYF. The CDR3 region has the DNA TGTGCCAGCAGCACACAGGGCTCGGAGACCCAGTACTTC.

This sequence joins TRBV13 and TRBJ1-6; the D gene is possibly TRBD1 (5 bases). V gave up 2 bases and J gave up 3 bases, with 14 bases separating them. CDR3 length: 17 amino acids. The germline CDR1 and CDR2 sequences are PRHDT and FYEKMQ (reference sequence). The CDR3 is CASSLFGRAGYNSPLHF. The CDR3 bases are TGTGCCAGCAGCTTATTTGGCAGGGCCGGCTATAATTCACCCCTCCACTTT.

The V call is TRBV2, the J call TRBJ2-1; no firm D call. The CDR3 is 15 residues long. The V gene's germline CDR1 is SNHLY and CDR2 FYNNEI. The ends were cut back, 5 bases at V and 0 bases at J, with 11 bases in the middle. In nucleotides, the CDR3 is TGTGCCAGCAGTCGATTGTTAAACTCCTACAATGAGCAGTTCTTC. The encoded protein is CASSRLLNSYNEQFF.